These 24 T cell receptor beta chains were sequenced from one sample in a study of beta chain features in type 1 diabetes. The authors reverse transcribed all of the isolated RNA, so sequencing captured expressed TCRB transcripts. The data were produced by immunoSEQ multiplex PCR, yet TCRdb's version contains in-frame clones alone and is incomplete. The sample records roughly 240,000 clones, 68% being singletons. The sequencing input was naive CD4+ T cells from blood. The receptors derive from a young man in good health.

V usage is TRBV28 and J usage is TRBJ2-5; D is perhaps TRBD2 (5 bases). Trimming removed 8 bases at V and 5 bases at J, with 15 bases between. CDR1 is MDHEN, CDR2 SYDVKM, per germline. The CDR3 length is 13 residues. CDR3: CASSRGREETQYF. The CDR3 DNA reads as TGTGCCAGCTCTCGGGGTAGGGAGGAGACCCAGTACTTC.

CDR3 coding DNA: TGCGCCAGCAGCCAAGAAAGGACCTTGGGGGAGCAGTACTTC. Translated, it gives CASSQERTLGEQYF. The chain has TRBV4-1 and TRBJ2-7; D gene uncertain. The CDR3 sequence is 14 residues long. Germline V lookup: CDR1 MGHRA, CDR2 YSYEKL. Trimming shortened V by 0 bases and J by 7 bases, and 13 bases separated the two germline ends.

The gene calls are TRBV7-9 and TRBJ1-2, with D perhaps TRBD1 (5 bases). Looked up from germline, CDR1 is SEHNR and CDR2 is FQNEAQ (reference sequence). V was pared by 0 bases and J by 3 bases, with 20 bases between. There are 18 residues in the CDR3. CDR3 residues: CASSLALLRQNSYYGYTF. The CDR3 DNA reads TGTGCCAGCAGCTTAGCCCTACTAAGACAGAATTCTTACTATGGCTACACCTTC.

This clone is a singleton in its sample. V and J are TRBV9 and TRBJ2-3; D gene uncertain. Germline loops: CDR1 SGDLS, CDR2 YYNGEE. This CDR3 has 17 amino acids. V lost 0 bases and J lost 2, with 16 bases in between. As DNA, the CDR3 is TGTGCCAGCAGCGTAGATATGAGACCCCGGTACACAGATACGCAGTATTTT. Residues: CASSVDMRPRYTDTQYF. The full variable domain, with the rest looked up from reference TRBV9 and TRBJ2-3, is DSGVTQTPKHLITATGQRVTLRCSPRSGDLSVYWYQQSLDQGLQFLIQYYNGEERAKGNILERFSAQQFPDLHSELNLSSLELGDSALYFCASSVDMRPRYTDTQYFGPGTRLTVL.

This chain joins TRBV15 and TRBJ2-5, with D uncertain. Germline V gives CDR1 LNHNV, CDR2 YYDKDF (reference sequence). The CDR3 length is 14 residues. Trimming stripped 1 base from V and 7 bases from J, with 13 bases between. Written as DNA, the CDR3 is TGTGCCACCAGCAGAGGGGCAGACCGGGCGACCCAGTACTTC. It specifies CATSRGADRATQYF.

The chain joins TRBV2 to TRBJ2-6; tentatively, D is TRBD2 (5 bases). Trimming stripped 4 bases from V and 4 bases from J, with 11 bases between. CDR1 is SNHLY and CDR2 is FYNNEI in the germline V gene. The CDR3 is 15 amino acids. DNA of the CDR3: TGTGCCAGCAGTGGTCGAGGGCCCGGGGCCAACGTCCTGACTTTC. Protein product: CASSGRGPGANVLTF.

V usage is TRBV6-5 and J usage is TRBJ2-1, with 12 bases lining up with TRBD2. CDR3 length equals 15 residues. The trim removed 6 bases at V and 7 bases at J, leaving 7 bases unmatched. Germline V lookup: CDR1 MNHEY, CDR2 SVGAGI. The CDR3 nucleotides read TGTGCCAGCAGCCTAGCGGGAGGGCCCAATAATGAGCAGTTCTTC. Translation gives CASSLAGGPNNEQFF.

V gene TRBV4-1 combines with J gene TRBJ2-6, with TRBD1 matching over 8 bases. The CDR3 has 17 residues. Germline V gene lookup returns CDR1 MGHRA and CDR2 YSYEKL. The junction had 5 bases not matched to a gene; V was cut back by 3 bases and J by 1 base. The chain's CDR3 is CASSQGTGLSGANVLTF. CDR3 coding DNA: TGCGCCAGCAGCCAGGGGACAGGTTTATCTGGGGCCAACGTCCTGACTTTC.

This chain connects TRBV9 to TRBJ2-2; D is undetermined. The length of the CDR3 is 15 residues. Per the germline V gene, CDR1 is SGDLS and CDR2 is YYNGEE. V was cut by 0 bases and J by 0 bases, with 6 bases left in between. The CDR3 spells CASSVVGTNTGELFF. CDR3 in DNA: TGTGCCAGCAGCGTAGTGGGCACGAACACCGGGGAGCTGTTTTTT.

This chain connects TRBV29-1 to TRBJ1-5; D remains unclear. Germline CDR1 reads SQVTM; CDR2 reads ANQGSEA. V dropped 3 bases and J dropped 7 bases, with 10 bases sitting between them. The CDR3 sequence is 12 residues long. This CDR3 reads CSVETGGQPQHF. The CDR3 bases are TGCAGCGTTGAGACGGGAGGACAGCCCCAGCATTTT.

V is TRBV20-1 and J is TRBJ2-1; D remains unclear. V lost 2 bases to trimming and J lost 5 bases, with 4 bases between them. CDR3 length equals 11 residues. The V gene's germline CDR1 is DFQATT and CDR2 SNEGSKA (reference sequence). CDR3: CSARRNNEQFF. CDR3 nucleotides: TGCAGTGCTAGACGTAACAATGAGCAGTTCTTC.

The chain links TRBV5-4 to TRBJ2-7; 7 positions agree with TRBD1. V was clipped by 2 bases and J by 4 bases; unmatched bases: 6. CDR1 and CDR2 (germline): SGHNT, YYREEE (reference sequence). The CDR3 runs to 14 residues. The CDR3 bases are TGTGCCAGCAGCTTAACAGGGGTATGGTACGAGCAGTACTTC. Translated: CASSLTGVWYEQYF. The variable domain in full, with the rest retrieved from reference TRBV5-4 and TRBJ2-7, is ETGVTQSPTHLIKTRGQQVTLRCSSQSGHNTVSWYQQALGQGPQFIFQYYREEENGRGNFPPRFSGLQFPNYSSELNVNALELDDSALYLCASSLTGVWYEQYFGPGTRLTVT.

The chain combines TRBV10-3 with TRBJ2-5; tentatively, D is TRBD1 (6 bases). Germline V gene sequence: CDR1 ENHRY, CDR2 SYGVKD. The CDR3 contains 13 residues. Trimming shortened V by 6 bases and J by 1 base, and 9 bases separated the two germline ends. The CDR3 bases are TGTGCCATCAGCCGGGACATCCAAGAGACCCAGTACTTC. This translates into CAISRDIQETQYF.

This clone appeared once. The gene calls are TRBV7-2 and TRBJ2-1, with TRBD2 identical over 11 bases. The V gene end was trimmed by 5 bases and the J gene end by 8 bases; junction bases not matched to a gene: 11. This CDR3 contains 16 residues. Looked up from germline, CDR1 is SGHTA and CDR2 is FQGNSA. CDR3 protein: CASSLFTSGSGDEQFF. For the CDR3, the DNA is TGTGCCAGCAGCCTCTTTACTAGCGGGAGCGGCGATGAGCAGTTCTTC.

V gene TRBV30 combines with J gene TRBJ2-6, with 10 bases identical to TRBD2. V lost 1 base, J lost 11 bases, and 8 bases stayed unmatched. The CDR3 is 15 amino acids. CDR1 and CDR2 from the germline V gene are GTSNPN and SVGIG (reference sequence). The DNA for the CDR3 is TGTGCCTGGAGTGAAGGGCTAGCGGGAGCCGACGTCCTGACTTTC. Protein product: CAWSEGLAGADVLTF.

The rearrangement links TRBV18 to TRBJ2-3, with 7 bases identical to TRBD2. Germline trimming cut 1 base from V and 6 bases from J; bases unmatched to any gene: 10. This CDR3 has 16 amino acids. CDR1 and CDR2 from the germline V gene are KGHSH and LQKENI. The CDR3 coding sequence is TGTGCCAGCTCACCACTGGCGGGAGAAGGGGTTGATACGCAGTATTTT. Translation gives CASSPLAGEGVDTQYF.

The CDR3 here is CASGAGGYQPQHF. The CDR3 region has the DNA TGTGCCAGCGGGGCAGGGGGTTATCAGCCCCAGCATTTT. The chain links TRBV7-9 to TRBJ1-5, with 7 bases identical to TRBD1. From germline, CDR1 is SEHNR and CDR2 FQNEAQ (reference sequence). V gave up 8 bases and J gave up 5 bases; unmatched junction bases: 6. CDR3 length: 13 amino acids.

This chain joins TRBV6-6 and TRBJ2-1; 7 bases match TRBD1. Trimming removed 0 bases from V and 0 bases from J; junction bases left unmatched: 2. Looked up from germline, CDR1 is MNHNY and CDR2 is SVGAGI (reference sequence). The CDR3 totals 16 residues. The CDR3 nucleotides are TGTGCCAGCAGTTACTCGAACAGGGGCTCCTACAATGAGCAGTTCTTC. Translation: CASSYSNRGSYNEQFF.

This chain links TRBV18 with TRBJ2-7, with 13 bases aligning to TRBD2. The V gene's germline CDR1 is KGHSH and CDR2 LQKENI. This CDR3 contains 15 residues. V was clipped by 5 bases and J by 9 bases; unmatched bases: 10. The CDR3 nucleotides are TGTGCCAGCTCATCTGGACTAGCGGGAGACCTACGGCAGTACTTC. It codes for CASSSGLAGDLRQYF.

This clone has more than one count but fewer than ten. The rearrangement uses TRBV29-1 and TRBJ1-6; no definite D call. The CDR3 runs 12 residues. Germline CDR1 is SQVTM and CDR2 is ANQGSEA. Trimming took off 7 bases at V and 10 bases at J, with 14 bases between the two ends. DNA for the CDR3: TGCAGCGCCCGAACGGAAGGATCACCCCTCCACTTT. Protein product: CSARTEGSPLHF.

The rearrangement links TRBV4-3 to TRBJ2-6; D is uncertain. The CDR3 covers 17 residues. The germline gives CDR1 LGHNA, CDR2 YSLEER. V was pared by 0 bases and J by 0 bases, with 9 bases between. The CDR3 bases are TGCGCCAGCAGCCAAGATAGCCAGAACTCTGGGGCCAACGTCCTGACTTTC. Its protein is CASSQDSQNSGANVLTF.

The chain joins TRBV29-1 to TRBJ2-3; D not resolved. CDR1 is SQVTM, CDR2 ANQGSEA, per germline. This CDR3 contains 11 residues. With 6 bases removed from V and 6 bases from J, the gap between germline ends came to 10 bases. The CDR3 DNA sequence: TGCAGCGTCTTACAGCTGGATACGCAGTATTTT. Translation: CSVLQLDTQYF.

The chain couples TRBV9 to TRBJ2-5; 12 nucleotides line up with TRBD2. The CDR3 has 16 residues. In germline, CDR1 is SGDLS, CDR2 YYNGEE. V lost 4 bases, J lost 7 bases, and 11 bases stayed unmatched. For the CDR3, the DNA is TGTGCCAGCAGCCCCCGGACTAGCGGGGCCCCGCGGACCCAGTACTTC. Amino acid sequence: CASSPRTSGAPRTQYF. The full variable domain, its missing parts supplied by reference TRBV9 and TRBJ2-5, is DSGVTQTPKHLITATGQRVTLRCSPRSGDLSVYWYQQSLDQGLQFLIQYYNGEERAKGNILERFSAQQFPDLHSELNLSSLELGDSALYFCASSPRTSGAPRTQYFGPGTRLLVL.

V and J are TRBV2 and TRBJ2-4; either TRBD1 or TRBD2 may fit D (6 bases each). The germline CDR1 and CDR2 sequences are SNHLY and FYNNEI. The V end lost 7 bases, the J end lost 6 bases, and 19 bases lay between the germline ends. The CDR3 length is 15 residues. The CDR3 loop is CASTIPLGGGNIQYF. DNA for the CDR3: TGTGCCAGCACTATACCCCTAGGGGGAGGAAACATTCAGTACTTC.